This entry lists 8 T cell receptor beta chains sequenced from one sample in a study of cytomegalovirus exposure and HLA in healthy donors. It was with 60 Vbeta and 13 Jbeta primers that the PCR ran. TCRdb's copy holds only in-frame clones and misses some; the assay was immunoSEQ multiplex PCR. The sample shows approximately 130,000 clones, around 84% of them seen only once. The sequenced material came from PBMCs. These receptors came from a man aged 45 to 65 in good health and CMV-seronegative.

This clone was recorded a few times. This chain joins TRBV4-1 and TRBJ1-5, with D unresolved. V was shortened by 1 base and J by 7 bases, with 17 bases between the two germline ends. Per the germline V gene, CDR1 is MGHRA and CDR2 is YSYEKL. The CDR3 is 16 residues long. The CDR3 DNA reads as TGCGCCAGCAGCCAAGTCGGCCGGATTCCGGGGCAGCCCCAGCATTTT. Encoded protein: CASSQVGRIPGQPQHF.

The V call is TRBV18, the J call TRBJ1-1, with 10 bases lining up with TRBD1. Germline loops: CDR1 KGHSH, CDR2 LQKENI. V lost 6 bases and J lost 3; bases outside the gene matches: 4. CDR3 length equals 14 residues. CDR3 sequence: CASSPGQGHTEAFF. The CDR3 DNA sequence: TGTGCCAGCTCGCCGGGACAGGGGCACACTGAAGCTTTCTTT.

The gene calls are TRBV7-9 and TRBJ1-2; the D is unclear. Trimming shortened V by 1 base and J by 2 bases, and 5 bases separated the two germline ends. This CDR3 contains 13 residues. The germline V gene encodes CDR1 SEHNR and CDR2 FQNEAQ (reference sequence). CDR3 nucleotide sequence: TGTGCCAGCAGCTTAGTCCAGAACTATGGCTACACCTTC. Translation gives CASSLVQNYGYTF. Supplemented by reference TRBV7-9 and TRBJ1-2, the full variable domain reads DTGVSQNPRHKITKRGQNVTFRCDPISEHNRLYWYRQTLGQGPEFLTYFQNEAQLEKSRLLSDRFSAERPKGSFSTLEIQRTEQGDSAMYLCASSLVQNYGYTFGSGTRLTVV.

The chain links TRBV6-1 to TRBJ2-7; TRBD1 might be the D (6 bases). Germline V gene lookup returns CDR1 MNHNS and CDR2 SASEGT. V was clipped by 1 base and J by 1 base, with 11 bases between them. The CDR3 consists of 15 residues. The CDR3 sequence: CASSEGRGRSYEQYF. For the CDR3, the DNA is TGTGCCAGCAGTGAAGGCAGGGGTCGGTCCTACGAGCAGTACTTC.

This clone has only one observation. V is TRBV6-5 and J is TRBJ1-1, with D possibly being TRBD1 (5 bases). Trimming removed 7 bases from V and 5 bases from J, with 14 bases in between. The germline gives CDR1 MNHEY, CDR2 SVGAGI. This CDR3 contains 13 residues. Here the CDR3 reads CASTDQGWTEAFF. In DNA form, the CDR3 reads TGTGCCAGCACCGATCAGGGATGGACTGAAGCTTTCTTT.

In DNA form, the CDR3 reads TGTGCCAGCAGTGTACAGGGCCAAGAAGAGACCCAGTACTTC. It translates to CASSVQGQEETQYF. This rearrangement joins TRBV6-1 to TRBJ2-5, with D maybe TRBD1 (6 bases). Trimming removed 4 bases at V and 3 bases at J, with 12 bases between. The CDR3 runs to 14 residues. Looked up from germline, CDR1 is MNHNS and CDR2 is SASEGT.

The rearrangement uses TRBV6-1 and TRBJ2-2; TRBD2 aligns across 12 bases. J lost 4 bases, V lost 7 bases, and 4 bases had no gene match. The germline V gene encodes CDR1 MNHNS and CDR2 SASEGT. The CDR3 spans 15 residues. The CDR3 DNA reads TGTGCCAGCACTGGACTAGCGGGGAGCACCGGGGAGCTGTTTTTT. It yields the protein CASTGLAGSTGELFF.

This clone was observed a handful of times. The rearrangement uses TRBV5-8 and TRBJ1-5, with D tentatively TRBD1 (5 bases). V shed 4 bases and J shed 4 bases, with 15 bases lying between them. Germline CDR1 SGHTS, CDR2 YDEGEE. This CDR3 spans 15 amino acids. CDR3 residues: CASSLRQGRNQPQHF. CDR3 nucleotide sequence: TGTGCCAGCAGCCTCCGCCAGGGAAGGAATCAGCCCCAGCATTTT.